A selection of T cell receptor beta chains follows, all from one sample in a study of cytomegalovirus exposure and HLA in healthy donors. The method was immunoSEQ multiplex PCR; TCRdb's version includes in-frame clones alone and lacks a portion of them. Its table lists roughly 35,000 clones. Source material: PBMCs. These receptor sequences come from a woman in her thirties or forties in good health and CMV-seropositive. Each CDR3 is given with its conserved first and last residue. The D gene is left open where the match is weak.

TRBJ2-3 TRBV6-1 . TGTGCCAGCAGTGAAGCAGTCAGGGTCACAGATACGCAGTATTTT CASSEAVRVTDTQYF
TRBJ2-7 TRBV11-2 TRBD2 TGTGCCAGCAGCTTAGTTTCCGGGACTAACTTCTACGAGCAGTACTTC CASSLVSGTNFYEQYF
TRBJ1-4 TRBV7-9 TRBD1 TGTGCCAGCAGCTTATCAGGGACAGTTGAAAAACTGTTTTTT CASSLSGTVEKLFF
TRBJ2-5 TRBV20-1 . TGCAGTGCGAGGCAAGAGACCCAGTACTTC CSARQETQYF
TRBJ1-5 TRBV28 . TGTGCCAGCAGTGCACCCAGGGGAGGCAATCAGCCCCAGCATTTT CASSAPRGGNQPQHF
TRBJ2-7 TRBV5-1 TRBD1 TGCGCCAGCAGCTTAACCGGGACAGGGGATCGCGAGCAGTACTTC CASSLTGTGDREQYF
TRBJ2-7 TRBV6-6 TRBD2 TGTGCCAGCAGTTACTCATCCCAGCGGGAGGGTTACGAGCAGTACTTC CASSYSSQREGYEQYF
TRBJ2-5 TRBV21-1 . TGTGCCAGCAGCAAAGAGGGACTTCAAGAGACCCAGTACTTC CASSKEGLQETQYF
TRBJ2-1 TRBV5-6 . TGTGCCAGCAGCTTGGGGACTTTTTCCAATGAGCAGTTCTTC CASSLGTFSNEQFF
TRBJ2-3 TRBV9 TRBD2 TGTGCCAGCAATCCTAGCGGGGGGGCTAGGACAGATACGCAGTATTTT CASNPSGGARTDTQYF
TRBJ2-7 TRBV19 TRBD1 TGTGCCAGTAGTCCGCCGGGACAGAGTACGTTGCAGTACTTC CASSPPGQSTLQYF
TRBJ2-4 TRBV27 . TGTGCCAGCAGCCTCAGGCCGGAAAACATTCAGTACTTC CASSLRPENIQYF
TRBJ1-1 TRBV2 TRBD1 TGTGCCAGCAAGGGACAGACCTATGAAGCTTTCTTT CASKGQTYEAFF
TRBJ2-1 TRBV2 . TGTGCCAGCAGGCCTAGCAGCAATGAGCAGTTCTTC CASRPSSNEQFF
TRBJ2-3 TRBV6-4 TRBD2 TGTGCCAGCAGCCAGACTAGCGGGGACAGCACAGATACGCAGTATTTT CASSQTSGDSTDTQYF
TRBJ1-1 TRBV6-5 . TGTGCCAGCAGTCCGGAGGGTTTTGCGGGGCGCGAAGCTTTCTTT CASSPEGFAGREAFF
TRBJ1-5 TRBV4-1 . TGCGCCAGCAGCCAAGTCCCCTCGGGGGGCCAGCAGCCCCAGCATTTT CASSQVPSGGQQPQHF
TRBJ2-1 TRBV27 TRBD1 TGTGCCAGCAGTCGGTTATCAGGGGGCGTGGTGAATGAGCAGTTCTTC CASSRLSGGVVNEQFF
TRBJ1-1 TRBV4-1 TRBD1 TGCGCCAGCAGCTACGGGACAGGGGGCTTGGAAGCTTTCTTT CASSYGTGGLEAFF
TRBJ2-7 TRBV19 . TGTGCCAGTAGTATAGGGGCGCCCTACGAGCAGTACTTC CASSIGAPYEQYF
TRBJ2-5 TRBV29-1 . TGCAGCGTTGAAGTATCAGGGAAAGAGACCCAGTACTTC CSVEVSGKETQYF
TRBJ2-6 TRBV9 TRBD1 TGTGCCAGCAGCGAGACGCTGACAGGGGTTTCCTCTGGGGCCAACGTCCTGACTTTC CASSETLTGVSSGANVLTF
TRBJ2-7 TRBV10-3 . TGTGCCATCAGTGAGTCGGGTGCGGGTAGAAACGAGCAGTACTTC CAISESGAGRNEQYF
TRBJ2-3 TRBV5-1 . TGCGCCAGCAGCTTTTGGGGAGGGGGAAGCACGGATACGCAGTATTTT CASSFWGGGSTDTQYF
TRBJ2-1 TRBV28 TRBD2 TGTGCCAGCAAGGGGCTAGCGGGAGGCAAAGGCCCCAATGAGCAGTTCTTC CASKGLAGGKGPNEQFF
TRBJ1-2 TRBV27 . TGTGCCAGCAGTTTATCTATTTCGCACAGAAACTATGGCTACACCTTC CASSLSISHRNYGYTF